The entry below describes one T cell receptor (beta chain). The J segment lost 3 bases and the V segment lost 3 bases, leaving 3 bases of the junction unmatched. This CDR3 spans 13 amino acids. The germline V gene has CDR1 DFQATT and CDR2 SNEGSKA (reference sequence). The data belong to a study of blood T cell repertoires in COVID-19. Study-level background: Acute-phase and convalescent COVID-19 samples originated in the United States, Italy and Spain.

As processed by the authors: Amplification with reference gene primers provided the estimates of nucleated cell counts. The repertoire was sequenced with immunoSEQ multiplex PCR; TCRdb's copy has only in-frame clones and lacks some. V and J calls and clone size are given by that table; D and trimming were obtained from the DNA. This table has approximately 220,000 clones, about four fifths appearing once. Living in about two dozen US areas, the participants were between about 18 and 95 years of age. The origin of this receptor is a woman aged 40 to 50 with acute COVID-19. V usage is TRBV20-1 and J usage is TRBJ2-7; 9 nucleotides align to TRBD2. Input material: PBMCs or T cells enriched from blood (not recorded which). CDR3 in amino acids: CSASLAGHYEQYF. The CDR3 DNA sequence: TGCAGTGCTAGTCTAGCGGGACACTACGAGCAGTACTTC.